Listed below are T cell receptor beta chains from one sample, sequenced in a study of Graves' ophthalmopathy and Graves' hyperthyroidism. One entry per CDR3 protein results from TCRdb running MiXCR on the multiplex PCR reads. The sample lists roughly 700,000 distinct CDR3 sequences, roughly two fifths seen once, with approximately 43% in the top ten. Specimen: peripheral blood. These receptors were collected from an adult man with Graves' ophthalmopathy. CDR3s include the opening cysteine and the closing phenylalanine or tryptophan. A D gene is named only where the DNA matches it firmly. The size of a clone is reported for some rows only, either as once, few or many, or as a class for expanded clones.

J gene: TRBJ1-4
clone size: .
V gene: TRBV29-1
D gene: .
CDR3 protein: CSVEPTGSSEKLFF
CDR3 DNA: TGCAGCGTTGAACCCACAGGGTCTAGTGAAAAACTGTTTTTT

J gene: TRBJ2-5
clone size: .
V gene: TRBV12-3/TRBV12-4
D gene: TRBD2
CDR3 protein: CASSSSGGYQETQYF
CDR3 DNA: TGTGCCAGCAGTTCTAGCGGGGGTTACCAAGAGACCCAGTACTTC

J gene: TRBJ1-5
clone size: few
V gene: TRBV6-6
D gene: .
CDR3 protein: CATTTGGYSNQPQHF
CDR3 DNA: TGTGCCACTACGACAGGCGGTTATAGCAATCAGCCCCAGCATTTT

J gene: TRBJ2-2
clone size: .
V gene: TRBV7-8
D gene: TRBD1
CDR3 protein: CASSLDRGTGGELFF
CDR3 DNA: TGTGCCAGCAGCCTCGACAGGGGAACTGGCGGGGAGCTGTTTTTT

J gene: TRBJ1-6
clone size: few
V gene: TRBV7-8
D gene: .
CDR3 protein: CASSNRDFSSPLHF
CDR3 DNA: TGTGCCAGCAGCAACCGGGACTTTAGTTCACCCCTCCACTTT

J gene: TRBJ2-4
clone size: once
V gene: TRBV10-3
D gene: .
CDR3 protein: CAISPALKNIQYF
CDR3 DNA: TGTGCCATCAGTCCGGCCCTAAAAAACATTCAGTACTTC

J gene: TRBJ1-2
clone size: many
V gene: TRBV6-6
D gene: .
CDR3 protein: CASSYSRGDYGYTF
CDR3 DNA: TGTGCCAGCAGTTACTCCAGGGGCGACTATGGCTACACCTTC

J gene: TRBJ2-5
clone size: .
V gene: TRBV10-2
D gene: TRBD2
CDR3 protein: CASSEWGTSGRKETQYF
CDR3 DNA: TGCGCCAGCAGTGAGTGGGGGACTAGCGGGAGGAAGGAGACCCAGTACTTC

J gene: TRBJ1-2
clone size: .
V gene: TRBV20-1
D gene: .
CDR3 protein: CSARHRRGGGLFGYTF
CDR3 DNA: TGCAGTGCTAGACACCGTCGAGGAGGAGGTCTATTTGGCTACACCTTC

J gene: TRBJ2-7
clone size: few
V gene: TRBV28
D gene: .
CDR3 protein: CASSSFGRSSYEQYF
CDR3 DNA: TGTGCCAGCAGTTCTTTCGGGCGGTCCTCCTACGAGCAGTACTTC

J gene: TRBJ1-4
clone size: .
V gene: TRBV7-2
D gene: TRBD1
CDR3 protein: CASSPPKGADEKLFF
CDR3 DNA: TGTGCCAGCAGCCCCCCTAAGGGGGCCGACGAAAAACTGTTTTTT

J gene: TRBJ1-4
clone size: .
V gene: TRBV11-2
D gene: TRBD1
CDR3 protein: CASSANRGANEKLFF
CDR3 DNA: TGTGCCAGCAGCGCGAACAGGGGAGCTAATGAAAAACTGTTTTTT

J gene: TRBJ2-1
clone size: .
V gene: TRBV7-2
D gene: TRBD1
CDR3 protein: CASSPDRKSYNEQFF
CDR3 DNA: TGTGCCAGCAGCCCGGACAGGAAGTCCTACAATGAGCAGTTCTTC

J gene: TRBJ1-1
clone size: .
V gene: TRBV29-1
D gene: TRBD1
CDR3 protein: CSVLQGAEAFF
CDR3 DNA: TGCAGCGTCCTACAGGGGGCTGAAGCTTTCTTT

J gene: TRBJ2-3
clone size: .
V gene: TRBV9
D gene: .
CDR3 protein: CASSVVLGGSTDTQYF
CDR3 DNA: TGTGCCAGCAGCGTAGTACTGGGGGGCTCGACAGATACGCAGTATTTT

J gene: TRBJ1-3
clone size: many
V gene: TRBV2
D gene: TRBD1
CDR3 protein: CASSSQGSSGNTIYF
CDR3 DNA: TGTGCCAGCAGTTCACAGGGGAGCTCTGGAAACACCATATATTTT

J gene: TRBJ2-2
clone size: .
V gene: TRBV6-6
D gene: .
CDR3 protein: CASRPEGGGELFF
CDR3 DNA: TGTGCCAGCAGACCCGAGGGAGGCGGGGAGCTGTTTTTT

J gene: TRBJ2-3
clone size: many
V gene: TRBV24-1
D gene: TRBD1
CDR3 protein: CATSAGTGTTDTQYF
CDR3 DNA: TGTGCCACCAGTGCCGGGACAGGGACCACAGATACGCAGTATTTT

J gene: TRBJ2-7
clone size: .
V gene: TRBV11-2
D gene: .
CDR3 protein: CASSYRNTYEQYF
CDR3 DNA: TGTGCCAGCAGTTACCGAAATACCTACGAGCAGTACTTC

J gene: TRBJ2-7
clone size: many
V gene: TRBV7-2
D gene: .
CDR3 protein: CASSRGGTPEQYF
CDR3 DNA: TGTGCCAGCAGCCGCGGCGGGACCCCCGAGCAGTACTTC

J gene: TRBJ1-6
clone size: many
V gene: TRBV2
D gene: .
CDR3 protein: CASSGSGHRGSPLHF
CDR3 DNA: TGTGCCAGCAGCGGATCGGGACATAGGGGTTCACCCCTCCACTTT

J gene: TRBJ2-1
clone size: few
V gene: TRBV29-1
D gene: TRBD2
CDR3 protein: CSTGLANEQFF
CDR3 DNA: TGCAGCACGGGACTAGCGAATGAGCAGTTCTTC

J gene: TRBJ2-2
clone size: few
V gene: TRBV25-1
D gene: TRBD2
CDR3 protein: CASSLNTGGPNTGELFF
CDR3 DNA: TGTGCCAGCAGCCTTAATACGGGGGGTCCGAACACCGGGGAGCTGTTTTTT

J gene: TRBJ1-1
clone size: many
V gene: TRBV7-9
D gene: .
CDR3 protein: CASVSYPGREAFF
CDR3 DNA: TGTGCCAGCGTTTCCTATCCGGGGCGTGAAGCTTTCTTT

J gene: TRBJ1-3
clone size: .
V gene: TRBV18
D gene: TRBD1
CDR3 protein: CASSPTGQSSGNTIYF
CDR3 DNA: TGTGCCAGCTCACCTACGGGACAGAGCTCTGGAAACACCATATATTTT

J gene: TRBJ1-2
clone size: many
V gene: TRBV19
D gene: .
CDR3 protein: CASSDRPSYGYTF
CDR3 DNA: TGTGCCAGTAGTGATCGACCTAGCTATGGCTACACCTTC

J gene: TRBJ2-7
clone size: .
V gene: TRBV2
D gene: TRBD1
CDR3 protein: CASSEGQGAQYEQYF
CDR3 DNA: TGTGCCAGCAGTGAGGGACAGGGGGCTCAGTACGAGCAGTACTTC

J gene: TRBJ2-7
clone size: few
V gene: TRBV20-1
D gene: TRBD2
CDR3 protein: CSASGRRRTYEQYF
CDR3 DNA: TGCAGTGCTAGCGGGAGGAGACGTACCTACGAGCAGTACTTC

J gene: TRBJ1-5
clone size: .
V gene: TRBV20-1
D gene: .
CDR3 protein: CSARAWDQPQHF
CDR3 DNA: TGCAGTGCTAGAGCCTGGGACCAGCCCCAGCATTTT

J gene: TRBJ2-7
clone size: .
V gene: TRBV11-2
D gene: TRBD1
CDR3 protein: CASSLERGRASYEQYF
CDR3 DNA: TGTGCCAGCAGCTTAGAGAGGGGGCGGGCGTCCTACGAGCAGTACTTC

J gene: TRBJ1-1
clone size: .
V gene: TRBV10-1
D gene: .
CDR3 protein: CASSRDQGNTEAFF
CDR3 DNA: TGCGCCAGCAGCCGAGATCAAGGGAACACTGAAGCTTTCTTT

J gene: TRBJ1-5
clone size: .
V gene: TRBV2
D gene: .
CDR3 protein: CASTLGWTSQPQHF
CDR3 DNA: TGTGCCAGCACCCTAGGCTGGACCTCTCAGCCCCAGCATTTT

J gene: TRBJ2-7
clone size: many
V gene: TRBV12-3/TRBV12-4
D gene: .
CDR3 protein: CASTRDTYEQYF
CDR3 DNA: TGTGCCAGCACCAGGGACACCTACGAGCAGTACTTC

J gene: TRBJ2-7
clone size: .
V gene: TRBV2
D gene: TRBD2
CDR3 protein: CASSRNGELAGSVEQYF
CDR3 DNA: TGTGCCAGCAGTCGGAACGGGGAGCTAGCGGGATCGGTAGAGCAGTACTTC

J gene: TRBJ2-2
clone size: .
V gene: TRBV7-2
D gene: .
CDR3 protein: CASSPHPRGLNTGELFF
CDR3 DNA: TGTGCCAGCAGTCCCCACCCCCGGGGGCTTAACACCGGGGAGCTGTTTTTT

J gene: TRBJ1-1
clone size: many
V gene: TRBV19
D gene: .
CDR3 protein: CASSMMVPDTEAFF
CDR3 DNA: TGTGCCAGTAGTATGATGGTGCCTGACACTGAAGCTTTCTTT

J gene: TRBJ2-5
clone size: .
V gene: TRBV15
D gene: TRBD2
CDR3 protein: CATSRGTSGLGETQYF
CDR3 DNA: TGTGCCACCAGCAGAGGGACTAGCGGGCTCGGGGAGACCCAGTACTTC

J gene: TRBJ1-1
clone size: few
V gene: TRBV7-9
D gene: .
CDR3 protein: CASSPIDGYTEAFF
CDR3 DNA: TGTGCCAGCAGCCCCATAGACGGGTACACTGAAGCTTTCTTT

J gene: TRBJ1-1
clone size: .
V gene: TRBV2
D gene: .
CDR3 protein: CASSYSLAAEAFF
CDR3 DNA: TGTGCCAGCAGTTACTCCCTGGCAGCTGAAGCTTTCTTT

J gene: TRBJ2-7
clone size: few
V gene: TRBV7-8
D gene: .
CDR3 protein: CASSRGREGYEQYF
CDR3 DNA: TGTGCCAGCAGCAGGGGGAGGGAGGGCTACGAGCAGTACTTC

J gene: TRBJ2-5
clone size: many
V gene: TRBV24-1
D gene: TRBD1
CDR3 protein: CATSDTGTGDEDWETQYF
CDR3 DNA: TGTGCCACCAGTGACACCGGGACAGGGGACGAAGACTGGGAGACCCAGTACTTC

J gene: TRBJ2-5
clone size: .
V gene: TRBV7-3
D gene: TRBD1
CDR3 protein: CASSSDRGDETQYF
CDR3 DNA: TGTGCCAGCAGCTCGGACAGGGGAGACGAGACCCAGTACTTC

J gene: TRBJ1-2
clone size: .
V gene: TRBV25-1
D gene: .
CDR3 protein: CASSESGEGGYTF
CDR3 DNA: TGTGCCAGCAGTGAATCTGGGGAGGGTGGCTACACCTTC

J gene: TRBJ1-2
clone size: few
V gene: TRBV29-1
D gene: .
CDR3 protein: CSVEPFVGSLSPYYGYTF
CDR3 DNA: TGCAGCGTTGAACCCTTTGTAGGCAGTCTTTCTCCCTACTATGGCTACACCTTC

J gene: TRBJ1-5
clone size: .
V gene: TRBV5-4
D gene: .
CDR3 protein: CASSQDHRTSYQPQHF
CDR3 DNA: TGTGCCAGCAGCCAAGATCATCGCACCAGTTATCAGCCCCAGCATTTT

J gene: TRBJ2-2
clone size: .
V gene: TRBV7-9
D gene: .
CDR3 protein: CASRHRFRGAGELFF
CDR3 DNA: TGTGCCAGCCGTCACAGGTTCCGGGGCGCCGGGGAGCTGTTTTTT

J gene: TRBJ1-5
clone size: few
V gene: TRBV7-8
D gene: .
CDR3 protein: CASSPGPQGRQPQHF
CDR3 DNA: TGTGCCAGCAGCCCAGGTCCCCAGGGTCGTCAGCCCCAGCATTTT

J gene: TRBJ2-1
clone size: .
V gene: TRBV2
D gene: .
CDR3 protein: CASSVDASSYNEQFF
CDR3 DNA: TGTGCCAGCAGTGTGGACGCCAGCTCCTACAATGAGCAGTTCTTC

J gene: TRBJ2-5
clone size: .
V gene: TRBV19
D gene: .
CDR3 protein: CASKRGGGEETQYF
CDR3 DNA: TGTGCCAGTAAAAGGGGAGGGGGGGAAGAGACCCAGTACTTC

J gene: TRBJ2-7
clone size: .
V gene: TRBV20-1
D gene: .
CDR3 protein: CSARVDTGSSYEQYF
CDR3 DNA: TGCAGTGCTAGGGTGGATACAGGGAGCTCCTACGAGCAGTACTTC

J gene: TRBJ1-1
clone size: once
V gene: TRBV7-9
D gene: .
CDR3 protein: CASRWGRLTEAFF
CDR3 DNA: TGTGCCAGCAGATGGGGACGGCTCACTGAAGCTTTCTTT

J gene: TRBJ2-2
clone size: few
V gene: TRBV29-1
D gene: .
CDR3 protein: CSVEGGASTGELFF
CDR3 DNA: TGCAGCGTTGAAGGGGGCGCAAGCACCGGGGAGCTGTTTTTT

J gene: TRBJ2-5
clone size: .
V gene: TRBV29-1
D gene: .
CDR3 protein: CSGRLRSQETQYF
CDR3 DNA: TGCAGCGGACGCCTCCGGTCGCAAGAGACCCAGTACTTC

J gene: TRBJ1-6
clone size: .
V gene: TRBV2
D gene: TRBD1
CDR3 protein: CARDRGQAASPLHF
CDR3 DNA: TGTGCTAGAGACCGCGGACAGGCCGCTTCACCCCTCCACTTT

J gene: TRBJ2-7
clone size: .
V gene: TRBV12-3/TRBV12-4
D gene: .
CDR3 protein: CASSAGHGAYEQYF
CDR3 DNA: TGTGCCAGCAGTGCTGGACACGGGGCCTACGAGCAGTACTTC

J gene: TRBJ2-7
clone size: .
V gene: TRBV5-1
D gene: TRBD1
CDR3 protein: CASSLLGQVSYEQYF
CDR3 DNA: TGCGCCAGCAGCTTGCTGGGACAGGTCTCCTACGAGCAGTACTTC

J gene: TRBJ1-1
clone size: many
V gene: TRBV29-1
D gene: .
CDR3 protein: CSVDGWGEAFF
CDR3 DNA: TGCAGCGTTGATGGTTGGGGGGAAGCTTTCTTT

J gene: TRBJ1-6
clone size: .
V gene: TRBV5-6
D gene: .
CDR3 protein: CASSPRQVDSPLHF
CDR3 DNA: TGTGCCAGCAGCCCCCGACAGGTTGATTCACCCCTCCACTTT

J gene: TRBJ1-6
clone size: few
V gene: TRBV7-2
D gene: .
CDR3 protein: CASSLSGAREDLHF
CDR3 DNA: TGTGCCAGCAGCTTATCCGGGGCCCGGGAAGACCTCCACTTT

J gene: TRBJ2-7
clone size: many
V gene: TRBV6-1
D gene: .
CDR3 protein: CASRGTLSYEQYF
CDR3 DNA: TGTGCCAGCAGGGGGACTCTCTCCTACGAGCAGTACTTC